The 5 T cell receptor beta chains reported below all come from one sample, sequenced in a study of identical twins. TCRdb re-analysed the 5' RACE reads in MiXCR, keeping a single row per CDR3 protein. There are 400,000 to 600,000 distinct CDR3 sequences in the sample; around 22% occur only once, and approximately 0.5% lies in the top ten. This sample also belongs to another study, concerning yellow fever vaccine responses in identical twins.

The specimen sequenced was CD4+ T cells sorted from blood. The receptors originated from a woman between 18 and 29 years old in good health.

In the case of this clonotype: Just one base apart from a much larger clone, this may be a read error. This rearrangement joins TRBV6-5 to TRBJ1-1; 9 bases fit TRBD1. This CDR3 region has 14 residues. V gave up 4 bases and J gave up 5 bases; unmatched junction bases: 5. Germline CDR1 is MNHEY and CDR2 is SVGAGI. Here the CDR3 DNA reads TGTGCCAGCAGTTCCCTGACAGGGGGGACTGAAGCTTTCTTT. Protein sequence: CASSSLTGGTEAFF.

The V and J genes are TRBV5-1 and TRBJ2-7; D call uncertain. The CDR3 extends over 14 amino acids. Deletions cut 0 bases from V and 0 bases from J, with 7 bases between. Germline V gene sequence: CDR1 SGHRS, CDR2 YFSETQ. The CDR3 nucleotides are TGCGCCAGCAGCTTGGACACCAACTCCTACGAGCAGTACTTC. Protein: CASSLDTNSYEQYF.

The rearrangement joins TRBV6-5 to TRBJ1-6; 10 positions agree with TRBD1. Germline CDR1 reads MNHEY; CDR2 reads SVGAGI. The V gene end was trimmed by 2 bases and the J gene end by 7 bases; junction bases not matched to a gene: 2. There are 15 residues in the CDR3. The CDR3 is CASSYGTGENSPLHF. CDR3 DNA: TGTGCCAGCAGTTACGGGACAGGGGAGAATTCACCCCTCCACTTT.

The chain links TRBV11-2 to TRBJ2-2; 8 nucleotides align to TRBD1. The CDR3 is 15 residues long. Germline assignment: CDR1 SGHAT and CDR2 FQNNGV. V was pared by 10 bases and J by 5 bases, with 12 bases of the junction left unmatched. CDR3 nucleotide sequence: TGTGCCACAACGGGGCAGGGGGCTAGTACCGGGGAGCTGTTTTTT. Its protein product is CATTGQGASTGELFF.

The chain uses TRBV5-1 and TRBJ2-2; D may be TRBD1 (5 bases). The length of the CDR3 is 14 residues. V lost 4 bases, J lost 5 bases, and 12 bases lay in between. Germline-derived CDR1 and CDR2 are SGHRS and YFSETQ. The CDR3 region is CASSMSQGTGELFF. The CDR3 DNA reads TGCGCCAGCAGCATGTCTCAGGGTACCGGGGAGCTGTTTTTT.